The TCR beta chain under discussion was sequenced for a study of T cell changes during pregnancy in multiple sclerosis. CDR3 length equals 17 residues. The V segment lost 7 bases and the J segment 2 bases; nucleotides outside the gene matches: 5. Germline V gives CDR1 MDHEN, CDR2 SYDVKM. Data came from immunoSEQ multiplex PCR; TCRdb stores just in-frame clones and leaves some out. The repertoire holds tens of thousands of clones, with approximately 90% as singletons. Sequences were derived from CD8+ T cells from peripheral blood mononuclear cells, sampled in the second trimester of pregnancy. The clonotype was recovered from a female donor in good health, enrolled as a control in a pregnancy study. This chain connects TRBV28 to TRBJ2-1, with 16 bases identical to TRBD2. The CDR3 nucleotides read TGTGCCAGCATGGGACTAGCGGGAGGGCAGCCCTACAATGAGCAGTTCTTC. Encoded protein: CASMGLAGGQPYNEQFF.